Listed below are T cell receptor beta chains from one sample, sequenced in a study of cytomegalovirus exposure and HLA in healthy donors. The method was immunoSEQ multiplex PCR; TCRdb's version includes in-frame clones alone and lacks a portion of them. The data show about 160,000 clones, around 80% seen once. Sequenced input: PBMCs. These receptors all come from a male donor in good health and CMV-seropositive. Each CDR3 is given with its conserved first and last residue. A D gene is named only where the DNA matches it firmly. A row's size may be missing; if present it is once, few, many or a size class.

NA	TRBV6-5	TRBJ1-2	TRBD1	CASIGQGGGYTF	TGTGCCAGCATCGGACAGGGTGGAGGCTACACCTTC
NA	TRBV19	TRBJ2-7	NA	CASSPDYYEQYF	TGTGCCAGTAGTCCCGACTACTACGAGCAGTACTTC
NA	TRBV7-9	TRBJ2-2	NA	CASSRGGASTGELFF	TGTGCCAGCAGCAGGGGGGGGGCAAGCACCGGGGAGCTGTTTTTT
NA	TRBV5-4	TRBJ2-3	TRBD1	CASSFRQGTDTQYF	TGTGCCAGCAGCTTCCGACAGGGAACAGATACGCAGTATTTT
NA	TRBV7-2	TRBJ1-1	NA	CASSSHLNTEAFF	TGTGCCAGCAGCTCTCACTTGAACACTGAAGCTTTCTTT
NA	TRBV5-6	TRBJ2-1	NA	CASSLSRSEQFF	TGTGCCAGCAGCTTATCTAGAAGTGAGCAGTTCTTC
once	TRBV5-4	TRBJ2-1	TRBD1	CASIADRVDNEQFF	TGTGCCAGCATCGCGGACAGGGTGGACAATGAGCAGTTCTTC
NA	TRBV7-9	TRBJ1-2	NA	CASSVDSYGYTF	TGTGCCAGCAGTGTAGACAGTTATGGCTACACCTTC
NA	TRBV27	TRBJ1-2	NA	CASMGGKTNYGYTF	TGTGCCAGCATGGGGGGGAAGACTAACTATGGCTACACCTTC
NA	TRBV5-6	TRBJ1-3	NA	CASSYTSLSGNTIYF	TGTGCCAGCAGTTATACATCGCTCTCTGGAAACACCATATATTTT
NA	TRBV11-3	TRBJ2-7	NA	CASSPQGVREQYF	TGTGCCAGCAGCCCGCAAGGGGTTCGGGAGCAGTACTTC
NA	TRBV29-1	TRBJ2-7	NA	CSVAGTYSYEQYF	TGCAGCGTTGCCGGGACTTACTCCTACGAGCAGTACTTC
NA	TRBV4-1	TRBJ2-3	TRBD1	CASSQVGAQGATTDTQYF	TGCGCCAGCAGCCAAGTAGGTGCCCAGGGGGCGACGACAGATACGCAGTATTTT
NA	TRBV30	TRBJ1-1	NA	CAWIRANTEAFF	TGTGCCTGGATACGAGCGAACACTGAAGCTTTCTTT
NA	TRBV12-5	TRBJ1-1	NA	CASGLTGTFHTEAFF	TGTGCTAGTGGTTTGACCGGGACATTCCACACTGAAGCTTTCTTT
NA	TRBV9	TRBJ2-5	NA	CASSDTARGPRRETQYF	TGTGCCAGCAGCGACACGGCCAGGGGACCTCGCCGGGAGACCCAGTACTTC
NA	TRBV18	TRBJ2-7	TRBD1	CASSPGTGILYEQYF	TGTGCCAGCTCACCCGGGACAGGGATTCTCTACGAGCAGTACTTC
NA	TRBV18	TRBJ2-1	TRBD2	CASSLLAEGFSYNEQFF	TGTGCCAGCTCACTACTAGCGGAGGGGTTCTCCTACAATGAGCAGTTCTTC
NA	TRBV5-1	TRBJ2-7	NA	CASSLGDSQSEQYF	TGCGCCAGCAGCTTGGGAGACTCCCAATCCGAGCAGTACTTC
once	TRBV5-1	TRBJ2-1	TRBD2	CASSLWEGLYNEQFF	TGCGCCAGCAGCTTGTGGGAGGGCCTATACAATGAGCAGTTCTTC
NA	TRBV7-2	TRBJ2-6	NA	CASSQDRVSPNSGANVLTF	TGTGCCAGCAGCCAGGACAGAGTATCTCCTAACTCTGGGGCCAACGTCCTGACTTTC
NA	TRBV12-2	TRBJ2-2	NA	CASRFGQAGTGELFF	TGTGCAAGTCGCTTCGGACAGGCAGGCACCGGGGAGCTGTTTTTT
NA	TRBV19	TRBJ1-5	NA	CASTAEQRAGAQHF	TGTGCCAGTACCGCGGAACAGCGGGCGGGGGCCCAGCATTTT
NA	TRBV18	TRBJ2-2	NA	CASSPLMKGLGRTGELFF	TGTGCCAGCTCACCACTGATGAAGGGACTCGGGCGGACCGGGGAGCTGTTTTTT
once	TRBV10-2	TRBJ1-6	TRBD1	CASTETGTGSSYNSPLHF	TGCGCCAGCACCGAAACGGGGACAGGGAGCTCCTATAATTCACCCCTCCACTTT
NA	TRBV28	TRBJ2-1	TRBD2	CASTLLAGASGQFF	TGTGCCAGCACCCTTTTAGCGGGGGCTTCCGGGCAGTTCTTC
NA	TRBV7-9	TRBJ2-7	TRBD1	CASSPRQGHYEQYF	TGTGCCAGCAGCCCCCGACAGGGTCACTACGAGCAGTACTTC
NA	TRBV5-1	TRBJ2-7	TRBD2	CASTRGLAGESLYEQYF	TGCGCCAGCACCCGGGGACTAGCGGGGGAAAGCCTCTACGAGCAGTACTTC
NA	TRBV5-6	TRBJ2-6	TRBD1	CASSYGQGAPRPGANVLTF	TGTGCCAGCAGCTACGGACAGGGTGCCCCGAGGCCTGGGGCCAACGTCCTGACTTTC